This TCR beta chain was sequenced during a study of T cells in women clearing cervical HPV infection. immunoSEQ multiplex PCR used an average of 1200 ng genomic DNA. This table comes from immunoSEQ multiplex PCR, and its TCRdb copy is limited to in-frame clones, with some not included. The sample totals about 30,000 clones. In the case of this clone: The DNA ends 3 residues before the CDR3 does, and the rest of the CDR3 is filled in from the germline J gene.

The germline V gene has CDR1 MRHNA and CDR2 SNTAGT. V shed 6 bases and J shed 4 bases, with 18 bases lying between them. The CDR3 contains 15 residues. The gene calls are TRBV6-4 and TRBJ1-1; a weak D match, TRBD1 (5 bases). This clonotype was obtained from a woman aged 18 to 75 with a cervical HPV16 infection that either progressed to CIN3+ or cleared (not recorded which). Sequencing was done on a sample of blood buffy coat. The DNA read from the CDR3 is TGTGCCAGCAGACCTACTGACAGCCCAGGCACTGAA. As protein: CASRPTDSPGTE. The whole CDR3 sequence reads CASRPTDSPGTEAFF.